The text below deals with one T cell receptor (beta chain). The libraries were made with immunoSEQ v3.0 at survey level. The data were produced by immunoSEQ multiplex PCR, yet TCRdb's version contains in-frame clones alone and is incomplete. The data show over 20,000 clones, approximately 90% seen once. These data are taken from a study of long-term antiretroviral therapy in people with HIV. The origin of this receptor is a woman aged 25 to 39 with HIV. Sample: unsorted PBMCs, taken 1.9 years after starting antiretroviral therapy.

The CDR3 region is CASSYRGTLIYEQYV. DNA of the CDR3: TGTGCCAGCAGCTACAGGGGCACCTTAATCTACGAGCAGTACGTC. The chain carries TRBV5-5 and TRBJ2-7; 7 nucleotides align to TRBD1. Trimming cost V 3 bases and J 3 bases; bases outside gene matches: 9. The germline CDR1 and CDR2 sequences are SGHKS and YYEKEE (reference sequence). This CDR3 is built from 15 residues.